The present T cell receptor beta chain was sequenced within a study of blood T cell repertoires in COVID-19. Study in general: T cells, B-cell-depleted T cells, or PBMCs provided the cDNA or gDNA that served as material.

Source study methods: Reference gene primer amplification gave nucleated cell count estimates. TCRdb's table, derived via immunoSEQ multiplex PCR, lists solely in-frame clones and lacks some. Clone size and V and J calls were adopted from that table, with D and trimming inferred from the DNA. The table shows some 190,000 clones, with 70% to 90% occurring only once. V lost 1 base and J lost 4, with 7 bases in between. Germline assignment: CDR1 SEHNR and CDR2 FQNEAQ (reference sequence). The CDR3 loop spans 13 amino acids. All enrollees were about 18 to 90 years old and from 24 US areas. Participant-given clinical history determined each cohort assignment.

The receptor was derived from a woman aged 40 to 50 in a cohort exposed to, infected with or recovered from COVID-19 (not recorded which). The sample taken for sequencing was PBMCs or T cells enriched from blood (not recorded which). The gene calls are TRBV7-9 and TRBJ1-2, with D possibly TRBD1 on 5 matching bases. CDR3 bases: TGTGCCAGCAGCTTAGAACAGGTCTATGGCTACACCTTC. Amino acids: CASSLEQVYGYTF.